This T cell receptor beta chain emerged from a study of T cell repertoires in cytomegalovirus infection. Overall study: CMV infection plus the matching HLA type was flagged by public TCR beta signatures. Points from the study as a whole: The ex vivo response was dominated by HLA-C-restricted CMV-specific TCR beta clonotypes.

One entry per CDR3 protein, called by TCRdb with MiXCR from the reads. The table has approximately 990,000 distinct CDR3 sequences, 30% to 40% seen once. CDR3 length equals 15 residues. CDR1 and CDR2 from the germline V gene are SGHVS and FNYEAQ. Losses at the gene ends were 5 bases for V and 13 bases for J; bases not matched to a gene: 18. The table lists this clonotype with a few counts. As yet, its antigen is unknown. The genes are TRBV7-6 and TRBJ2-7, with 9 bases that match TRBD2. The sample here was cultured CD8+ T cells from PBMCs, taken from culture after CMV antigen stimulation. This receptor was identified in a human donor in good health (CMV status not recorded). Some clones in this sample may be carry-over from other donors' samples. CDR3 sequence reads: CASSNLQGLAGSYYF. The CDR3 DNA reads TGTGCCAGCAGCAACCTTCAGGGGCTAGCGGGGAGCTACTACTTC.